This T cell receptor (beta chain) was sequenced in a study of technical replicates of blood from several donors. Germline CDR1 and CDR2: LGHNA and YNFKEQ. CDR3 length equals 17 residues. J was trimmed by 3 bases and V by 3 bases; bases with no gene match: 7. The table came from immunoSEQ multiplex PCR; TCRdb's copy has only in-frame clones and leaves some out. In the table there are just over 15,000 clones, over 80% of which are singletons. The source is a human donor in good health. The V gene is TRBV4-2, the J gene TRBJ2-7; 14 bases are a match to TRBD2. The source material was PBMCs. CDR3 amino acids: CASSHRGTSGSFYEQYF. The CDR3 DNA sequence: TGTGCCAGCAGCCACAGAGGGACTAGCGGGAGTTTCTACGAGCAGTACTTC.